This T cell receptor beta chain was identified in a study of T-cell reconstitution after alpha-beta-depleted transplantation in children. Findings of the study overall: It was surviving recipient T cells and thymic progenitors that gave some patients high TCRbeta diversity at day 60. Several hundred expanded graft clones reportedly were the source of alpha-beta T cells about two months after transplant. Newly made T cells mostly supplied T-cell counts and diversity one year after transplant.

Preparation of the TCRbeta library was carried out with unique molecular identifiers. One entry per CDR3 protein results from TCRdb running MiXCR on the PCR reads. The sample has around 490,000 distinct CDR3 sequences, over 10% seen once; the top ten hold around 15%. With respect to this clonotype: Its antigen is not identified.

The clonotype was recovered from a female patient aged 2-15 years who had a stem cell transplant for aplastic anemia, so the T cells may come from the graft donor. The sequencing here drew on PBMCs, mostly from graft donor cells, taken 180 days after TCRalphabeta/CD19-depleted stem cell transplant.

The CDR3 DNA sequence: TGCGCCAGCAGCCAAGCGGTAAGGGTAGGAGGACAGCCCCAGCATTTT. This codes for CASSQAVRVGGQPQHF. The gene calls are TRBV4-1 and TRBJ1-5; D uncertain. This CDR3 is built from 16 residues. V lost 1 base and J 7 bases, leaving 17 bases between the germline ends. Looked up from germline, CDR1 is MGHRA and CDR2 is YSYEKL.